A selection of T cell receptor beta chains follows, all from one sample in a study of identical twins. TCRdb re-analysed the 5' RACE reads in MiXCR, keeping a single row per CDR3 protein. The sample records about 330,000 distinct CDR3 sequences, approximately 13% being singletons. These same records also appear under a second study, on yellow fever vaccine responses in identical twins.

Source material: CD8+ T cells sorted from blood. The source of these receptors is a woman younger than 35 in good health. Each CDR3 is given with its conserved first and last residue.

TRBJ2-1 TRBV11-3 CASSSRHYPSYNEQFF
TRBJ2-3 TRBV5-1 CASSYPGEGKSDTQYF
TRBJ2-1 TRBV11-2 CASSARQGEGDYEQFF
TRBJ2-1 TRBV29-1 CSVEGPTGLDEQFF
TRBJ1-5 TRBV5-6 CASSSGGARNQPQHF
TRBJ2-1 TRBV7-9 CASSLINGNEQFF
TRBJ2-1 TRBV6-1 CASSPLGSPYNEQFF
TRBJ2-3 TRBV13 CASSFREAGADTQYF
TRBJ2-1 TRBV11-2 CASSLGTSREQFF
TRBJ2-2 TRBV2 CASSDQARAGTGELFF
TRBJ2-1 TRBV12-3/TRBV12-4 CASSLRGQQFF
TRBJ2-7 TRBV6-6 CASGGITSEQYF
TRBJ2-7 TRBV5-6 CASSSGSGRSSYEQYF
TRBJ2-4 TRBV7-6 CASSSGQDVAKNIQYF
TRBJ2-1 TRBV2 CASSGGPISYNEQFF
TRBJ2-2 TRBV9 CASSAYTTGELFF
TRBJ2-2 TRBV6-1 CASSDGTSGENTGELFF
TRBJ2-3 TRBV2 CASSSGGAFDTQYF
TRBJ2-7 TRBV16 CASSQSPDSSSDEQYF
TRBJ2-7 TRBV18 CASSSRPAPYEQYF
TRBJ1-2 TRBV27 CASSFKGRDYGYTF
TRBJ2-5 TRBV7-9 CASQDRGRETQYF